The 4 T cell receptor beta chains given below trace back to one sample, sequenced in a study of cytomegalovirus exposure and HLA in healthy donors. With 60 Vbeta and 13 Jbeta primers, the PCR was carried out. Profiled with immunoSEQ multiplex PCR; TCRdb holds only in-frame clones, not every one. This table lists 100,000 to 150,000 clones. The sample consisted of PBMCs. Every receptor here comes from a man in his late teens or twenties in good health and CMV-seronegative.

The chain carries TRBV9 and TRBJ1-6; tentatively, D is TRBD1 (5 bases). The length of the CDR3 is 14 residues. V lost 3 bases and J 6 bases, leaving 10 bases between the germline ends. Germline CDR1 SGDLS, CDR2 YYNGEE. CDR3 sequence reads: CASSAGLINSPLHF. In DNA, the CDR3 is TGTGCCAGCAGCGCGGGACTGATTAATTCACCCCTCCACTTT.

The chain uses TRBV5-1 and TRBJ2-5, with 10 bases lining up with TRBD2. CDR3 length: 17 residues. The V segment lost 1 base and the J segment 1 base; nucleotides outside the gene matches: 7. Germline V gene sequence: CDR1 SGHRS, CDR2 YFSETQ. The CDR3 here is CASSLSGGGNLQETQYF. The CDR3 DNA reads as TGCGCCAGCAGCTTGAGCGGGGGGGGGAACCTCCAAGAGACCCAGTACTTC.

The chain employs TRBV18 and TRBJ1-3; 9 bases are shared with TRBD1. V shed 3 bases, J shed 0 bases, and the junction held 9 bases outside the gene matches. Germline V gives CDR1 KGHSH, CDR2 LQKENI. This CDR3 is 18 amino acids long. The CDR3 DNA follows: TGTGCCAGCTCACCTAAAAATTGGGGACAGGGCTCTGGAAACACCATATATTTT. As protein: CASSPKNWGQGSGNTIYF.

The chain carries TRBV30 and TRBJ1-1; TRBD1 might be the D (6 bases). The CDR3 has 11 residues. Germline CDR1 and CDR2: GTSNPN and SVGIG (reference sequence). V lost 8 bases and J 0 bases, leaving 7 bases between the germline ends. The CDR3 reads CAGQLNTEAFF. Here the CDR3 DNA reads TGTGCCGGACAGTTGAACACTGAAGCTTTCTTT.